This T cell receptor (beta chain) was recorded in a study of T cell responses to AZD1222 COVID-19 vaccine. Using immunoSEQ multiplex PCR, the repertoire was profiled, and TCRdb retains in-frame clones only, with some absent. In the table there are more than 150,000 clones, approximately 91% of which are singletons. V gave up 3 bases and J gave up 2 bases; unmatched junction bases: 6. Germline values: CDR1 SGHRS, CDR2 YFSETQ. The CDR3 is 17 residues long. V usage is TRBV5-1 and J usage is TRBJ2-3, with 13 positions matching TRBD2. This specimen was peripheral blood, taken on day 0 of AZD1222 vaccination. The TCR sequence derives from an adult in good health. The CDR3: CASSSGLAGATTDTQYF. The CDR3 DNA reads TGCGCCAGCAGCTCAGGACTAGCGGGGGCCACCACAGATACGCAGTATTTT.